A selection of T cell receptor beta chains follows, all from one sample in a study of blood T cell repertoires in COVID-19. Here immunoSEQ multiplex PCR was the method, and the copy in TCRdb shows in-frame clones only, minus some. This table holds 200,000 to 300,000 clones, about 86% found once. The sample was peripheral blood. The receptors were sampled from a woman aged 30 to 39 who had recovered from COVID-19. The CDR3 runs from the conserved cysteine through the conserved F or W. Each record gives: CDR3 protein, CDR3 DNA, D gene, J gene, V gene, clone size. The D gene is left open where the match is weak. Only some rows state a clone size, as once, few, many or a class for expanded clones.

cdr3_aa: CASSEAGGQNTQYF
cdr3_nt: TGTGCCAGCAGTGAAGCAGGAGGGCAGAATACGCAGTATTTT
d_call: NA
j_call: TRBJ2-3
v_call: TRBV6-1
clone_size: once

cdr3_aa: CAWSHSWRKNTGELFF
cdr3_nt: TGTGCCTGGAGCCACTCGTGGAGGAAGAACACCGGGGAGCTGTTTTTT
d_call: NA
j_call: TRBJ2-2
v_call: TRBV30
clone_size: NA

cdr3_aa: CASSSSWGTGDLARTEAFF
cdr3_nt: TGTGCCAGCAGCTCCTCCTGGGGGACAGGGGACCTCGCGCGCACTGAAGCTTTCTTT
d_call: TRBD1
j_call: TRBJ1-1
v_call: TRBV3-1/TRBV3-2
clone_size: NA

cdr3_aa: CASSTGGQEAFF
cdr3_nt: TGTGCCAGCAGCACCGGGGGGCAGGAAGCTTTCTTT
d_call: NA
j_call: TRBJ1-1
v_call: TRBV7-6
clone_size: once

cdr3_aa: CASTVGGGYTF
cdr3_nt: TGTGCCAGCACGGTCGGGGGAGGCTACACCTTC
d_call: NA
j_call: TRBJ1-2
v_call: TRBV2
clone_size: NA

cdr3_aa: CAWSSVISPYEQYF
cdr3_nt: TGTGCCTGGTCTTCGGTTATTAGCCCCTACGAGCAGTACTTC
d_call: NA
j_call: TRBJ2-7
v_call: TRBV30
clone_size: NA

cdr3_aa: CASSPLAGASTDTQYF
cdr3_nt: TGTGCCAGCAGCCCACTAGCGGGGGCTAGCACAGATACGCAGTATTTT
d_call: TRBD2
j_call: TRBJ2-3
v_call: TRBV3-1/TRBV3-2
clone_size: NA

cdr3_aa: CASSQNLGVPVKNTEAFF
cdr3_nt: TGTGCCAGCTCGCAAAATCTAGGAGTCCCGGTTAAGAACACTGAAGCTTTCTTT
d_call: NA
j_call: TRBJ1-1
v_call: TRBV18
clone_size: NA

cdr3_aa: CASSLKGRPLHF
cdr3_nt: TGTGCCAGCAGCTTGAAGGGGCGACCCCTCCACTTT
d_call: NA
j_call: TRBJ1-6
v_call: TRBV5-6
clone_size: NA

cdr3_aa: CASSLRDRNTEAFF
cdr3_nt: TGTGCCAGCAGCCTCCGGGACAGGAACACTGAAGCTTTCTTT
d_call: TRBD1
j_call: TRBJ1-1
v_call: TRBV27
clone_size: once

cdr3_aa: CASSPGVNTGELFF
cdr3_nt: TGTGCCAGCAGCCCGGGGGTGAACACCGGGGAGCTGTTTTTT
d_call: NA
j_call: TRBJ2-2
v_call: TRBV3-1/TRBV3-2
clone_size: NA

cdr3_aa: CASNRVVDTEAFF
cdr3_nt: TGTGCCAGCAACAGGGTTGTCGACACTGAAGCTTTCTTT
d_call: NA
j_call: TRBJ1-1
v_call: TRBV18
clone_size: NA

cdr3_aa: CASSNRDRPSGPQHF
cdr3_nt: TGTGCCAGTAGCAACCGGGACAGGCCCTCCGGGCCCCAGCATTTT
d_call: TRBD1
j_call: TRBJ1-5
v_call: TRBV19
clone_size: few

cdr3_aa: CASSYGPGGNGSPLHF
cdr3_nt: TGTGCCAGCAGCTATGGGCCAGGGGGAAATGGGTCACCCCTCCACTTT
d_call: TRBD1
j_call: TRBJ1-6
v_call: TRBV7-9
clone_size: NA

cdr3_aa: CASSQQGGYSGNTIYF
cdr3_nt: TGTGCCAGCAGCCAACAGGGGGGCTACTCTGGAAACACCATATATTTT
d_call: TRBD1
j_call: TRBJ1-3
v_call: TRBV7-2
clone_size: NA

cdr3_aa: CASSVDKNTEAFF
cdr3_nt: TGTGCCAGCAGCGTTGACAAGAACACTGAAGCTTTCTTT
d_call: NA
j_call: TRBJ1-1
v_call: TRBV2
clone_size: NA

cdr3_aa: CSVGGGGGYEQYF
cdr3_nt: TGCAGCGTTGGAGGGGGGGGCGGTTACGAGCAGTACTTC
d_call: NA
j_call: TRBJ2-7
v_call: TRBV29-1
clone_size: NA

cdr3_aa: CASSLAVAETQYF
cdr3_nt: TGTGCCAGCAGCTTGGCCGTAGCAGAGACCCAGTACTTC
d_call: NA
j_call: TRBJ2-5
v_call: TRBV5-8
clone_size: NA

cdr3_aa: CASSISKTGPETQYF
cdr3_nt: TGTGCCAGTAGTATATCCAAGACAGGGCCAGAGACCCAGTACTTC
d_call: TRBD1
j_call: TRBJ2-5
v_call: TRBV19
clone_size: NA

cdr3_aa: CASSLTSQNTGELFF
cdr3_nt: TGTGCCAGCTCACTGACTAGCCAAAACACCGGGGAGCTGTTTTTT
d_call: TRBD2
j_call: TRBJ2-2
v_call: TRBV18
clone_size: NA

cdr3_aa: CASSETTGNSPLHF
cdr3_nt: TGTGCCAGCAGTGAGACAACAGGGAATTCACCCCTCCACTTT
d_call: NA
j_call: TRBJ1-6
v_call: TRBV6-1
clone_size: NA

cdr3_aa: CASSLGDRVHSPLHF
cdr3_nt: TGTGCCAGCAGCTTAGGGGACAGGGTTCATTCACCCCTCCACTTT
d_call: TRBD1
j_call: TRBJ1-6
v_call: TRBV7-9
clone_size: NA

cdr3_aa: CASSSGSEQYF
cdr3_nt: TGTGCCAGCAGCTCAGGGTCCGAGCAGTACTTC
d_call: NA
j_call: TRBJ2-7
v_call: TRBV7-3
clone_size: NA